This T cell receptor (beta chain) derives from a study of response to subunit inactivated influenza vaccine. One entry per CDR3 protein, called by TCRdb with MiXCR from the RT-PCR reads. The data show roughly 540,000 distinct CDR3 sequences, under 30% seen once. The trim removed 4 bases at V and 1 base at J, leaving 6 bases unmatched. The length of the CDR3 is 16 residues. Per the germline V gene, CDR1 is SGHRS and CDR2 is YFSETQ. The same data also went into a second study, on T cells expressing NK-cell markers. Per that study: For TCR beta, cDNA was produced by 5'RACE template switching with UMIs. Of eight sequenced donors, seven were HCMV-seropositive and one HCMV-seronegative. Several experiments added an anti-gamma-delta TCR antibody to sort only alpha-beta TCR T cells. These clonotypes, the leaders elsewhere, also led the CD3+CD56-NKG2C+ fraction in a handful of donors.

This clonotype was obtained from a man aged 50-59 years who received an inactivated influenza vaccine. This sequence joins TRBV5-1 and TRBJ2-2, with TRBD1 identical over 8 bases. Sample: CD4+ T cells sorted from PBMCs, taken 12 days after vaccination. Written as DNA, the CDR3 is TGCGCCAGCAGCCCAGGGGGCTTAAGGAACACCGGGGAGCTGTTTTTT. Its protein is CASSPGGLRNTGELFF.